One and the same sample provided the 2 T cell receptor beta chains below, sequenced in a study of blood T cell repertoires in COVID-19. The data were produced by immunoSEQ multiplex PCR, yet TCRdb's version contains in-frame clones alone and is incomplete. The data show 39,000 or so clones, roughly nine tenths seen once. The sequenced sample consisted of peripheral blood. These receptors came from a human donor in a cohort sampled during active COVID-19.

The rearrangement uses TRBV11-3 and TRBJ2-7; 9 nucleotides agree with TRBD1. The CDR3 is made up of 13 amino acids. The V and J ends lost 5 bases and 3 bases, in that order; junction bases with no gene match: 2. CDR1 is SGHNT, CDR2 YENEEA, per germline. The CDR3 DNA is TGTGCCAGCAGCGTGACAGGGGGCTACGAGCAGTACTTC. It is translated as CASSVTGGYEQYF.

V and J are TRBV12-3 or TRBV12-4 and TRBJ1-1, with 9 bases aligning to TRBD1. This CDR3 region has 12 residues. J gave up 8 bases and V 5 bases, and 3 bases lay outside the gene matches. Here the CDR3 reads CASSATGGEAFF. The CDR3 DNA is TGTGCCAGCAGTGCAACAGGGGGCGAAGCTTTCTTT.